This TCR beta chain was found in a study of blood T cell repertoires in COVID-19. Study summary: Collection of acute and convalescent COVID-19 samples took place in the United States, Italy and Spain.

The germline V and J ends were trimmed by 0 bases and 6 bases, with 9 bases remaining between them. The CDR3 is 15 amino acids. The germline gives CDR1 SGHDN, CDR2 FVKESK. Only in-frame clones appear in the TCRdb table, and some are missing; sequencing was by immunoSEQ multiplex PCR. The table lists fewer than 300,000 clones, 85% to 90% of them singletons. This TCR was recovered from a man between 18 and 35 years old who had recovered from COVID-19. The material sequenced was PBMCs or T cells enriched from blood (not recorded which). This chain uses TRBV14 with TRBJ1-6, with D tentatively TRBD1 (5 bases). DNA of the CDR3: TGTGCCAGCAGCCAAGAAGGGACTTCTAATTCACCCCTCCACTTT. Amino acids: CASSQEGTSNSPLHF.